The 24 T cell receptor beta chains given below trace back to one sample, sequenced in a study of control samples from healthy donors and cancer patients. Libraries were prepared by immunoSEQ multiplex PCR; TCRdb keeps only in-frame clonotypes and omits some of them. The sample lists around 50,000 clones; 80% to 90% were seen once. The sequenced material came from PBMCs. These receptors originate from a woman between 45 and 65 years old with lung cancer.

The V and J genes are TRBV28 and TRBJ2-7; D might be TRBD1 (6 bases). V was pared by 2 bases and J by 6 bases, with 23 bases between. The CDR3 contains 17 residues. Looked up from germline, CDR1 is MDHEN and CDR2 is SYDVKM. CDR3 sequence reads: CASSLMVGTTRSGEQYF. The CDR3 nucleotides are TGTGCCAGCAGTTTAATGGTGGGGACAACGAGGTCCGGCGAGCAGTACTTC.

This CDR3 is CASSLGFERGSSYNEQFF. In nucleotides, the CDR3 is TGTGCCAGCAGCTTAGGTTTTGAGCGGGGGAGCTCCTACAATGAGCAGTTCTTC. The chain combines TRBV11-3 with TRBJ2-1, with 8 bases matching TRBD2. The ends lost 1 base at V and 0 bases at J; junction bases unmatched: 8. CDR1 is SGHNT, CDR2 YENEEA, per germline. The CDR3 has 18 residues.

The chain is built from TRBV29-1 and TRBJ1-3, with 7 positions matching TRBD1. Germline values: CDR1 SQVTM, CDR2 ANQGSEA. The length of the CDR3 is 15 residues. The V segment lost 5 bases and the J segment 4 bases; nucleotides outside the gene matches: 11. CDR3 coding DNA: TGCAGCGTTTCTACTCTGACAGGGTCGGGAAACACCATATATTTT. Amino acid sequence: CSVSTLTGSGNTIYF.

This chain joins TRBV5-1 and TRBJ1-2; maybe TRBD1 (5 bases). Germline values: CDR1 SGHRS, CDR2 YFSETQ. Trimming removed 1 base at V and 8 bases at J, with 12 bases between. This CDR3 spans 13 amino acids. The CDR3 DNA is TGCGCCAGCAGCTTGCCCGGGGCTCAGGGCTACACCTTC. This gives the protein CASSLPGAQGYTF.

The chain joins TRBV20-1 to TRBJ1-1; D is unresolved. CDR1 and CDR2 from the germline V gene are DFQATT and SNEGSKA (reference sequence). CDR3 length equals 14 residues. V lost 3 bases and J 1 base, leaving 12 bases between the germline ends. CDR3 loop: CSASRQVGNTEAFF. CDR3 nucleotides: TGCAGTGCTAGTCGTCAGGTCGGGAACACTGAAGCTTTCTTT.

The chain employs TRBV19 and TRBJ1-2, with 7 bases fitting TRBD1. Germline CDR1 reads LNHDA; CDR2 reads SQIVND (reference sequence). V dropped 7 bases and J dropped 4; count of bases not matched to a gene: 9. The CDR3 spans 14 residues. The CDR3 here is CASTPLGTAYGYTF. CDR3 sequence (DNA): TGTGCCAGTACCCCCCTCGGGACAGCCTATGGCTACACCTTC.

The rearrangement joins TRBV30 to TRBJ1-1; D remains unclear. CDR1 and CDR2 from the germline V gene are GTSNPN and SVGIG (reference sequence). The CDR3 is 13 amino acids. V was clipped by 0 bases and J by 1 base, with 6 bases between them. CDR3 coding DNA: TGTGCCTGGAGTGTTTACGGGAACACTGAAGCTTTCTTT. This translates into CAWSVYGNTEAFF.

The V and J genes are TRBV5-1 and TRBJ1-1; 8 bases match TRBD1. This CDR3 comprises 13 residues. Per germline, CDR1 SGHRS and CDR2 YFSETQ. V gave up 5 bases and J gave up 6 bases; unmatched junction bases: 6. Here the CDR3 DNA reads TGCGCCAGCAGGCCAGGGGGCGAGTCTGAAGCTTTCTTT. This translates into CASRPGGESEAFF.

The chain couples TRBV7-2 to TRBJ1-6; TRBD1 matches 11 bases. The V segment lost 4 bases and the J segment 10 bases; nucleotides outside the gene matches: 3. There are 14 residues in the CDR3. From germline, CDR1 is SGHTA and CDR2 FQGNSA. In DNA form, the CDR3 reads TGTGCCAGCAGCTGGGGACAGGGGGGCTCACCCCTCCACTTT. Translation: CASSWGQGGSPLHF.

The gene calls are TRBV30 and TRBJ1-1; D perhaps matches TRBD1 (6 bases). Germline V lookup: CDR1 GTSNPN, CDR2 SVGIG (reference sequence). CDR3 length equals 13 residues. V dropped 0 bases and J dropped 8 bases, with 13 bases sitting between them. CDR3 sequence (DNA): TGTGCCTGGAGTGTACAAATAAGGGGGGAAGCTTTCTTT. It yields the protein CAWSVQIRGEAFF. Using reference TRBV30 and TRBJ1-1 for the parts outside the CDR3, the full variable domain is SQTIHQWPATLVQPVGSPLSLECTVEGTSNPNLYWYRQAAGRGLQLLFYSVGIGQISSEVPQNLSASRPQDRQFILSSKKLLLSDSGFYLCAWSVQIRGEAFFGQGTRLTVV.

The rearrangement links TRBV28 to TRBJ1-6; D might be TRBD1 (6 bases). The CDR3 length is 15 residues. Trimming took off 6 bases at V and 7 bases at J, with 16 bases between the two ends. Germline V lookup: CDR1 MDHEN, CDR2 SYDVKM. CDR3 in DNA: TGTGCCAGCAGAAACAACAGGGTGTTGAATTCACCCCTCCACTTT. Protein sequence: CASRNNRVLNSPLHF.

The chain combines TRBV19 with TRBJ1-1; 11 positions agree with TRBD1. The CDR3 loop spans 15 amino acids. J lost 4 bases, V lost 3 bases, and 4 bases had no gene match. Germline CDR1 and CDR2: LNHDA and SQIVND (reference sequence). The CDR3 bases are TGTGCCAGTAGTATGTCCGGGACAGGGGGCACTGAAGCTTTCTTT. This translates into CASSMSGTGGTEAFF.

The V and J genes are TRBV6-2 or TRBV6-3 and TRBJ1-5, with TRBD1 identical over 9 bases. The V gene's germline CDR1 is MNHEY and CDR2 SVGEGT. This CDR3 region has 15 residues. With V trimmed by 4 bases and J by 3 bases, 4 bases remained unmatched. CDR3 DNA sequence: TGTGCCAGCAGTTGGGACAGGGAGGACAATCAGCCCCAGCATTTT. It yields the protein CASSWDREDNQPQHF.

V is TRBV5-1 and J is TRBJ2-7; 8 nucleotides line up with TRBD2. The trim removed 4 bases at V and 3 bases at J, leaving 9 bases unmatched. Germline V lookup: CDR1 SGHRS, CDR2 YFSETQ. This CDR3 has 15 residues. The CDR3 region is CASSGTGGAGYEQYF. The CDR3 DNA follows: TGCGCCAGCAGCGGCACCGGGGGGGCGGGCTACGAGCAGTACTTC.

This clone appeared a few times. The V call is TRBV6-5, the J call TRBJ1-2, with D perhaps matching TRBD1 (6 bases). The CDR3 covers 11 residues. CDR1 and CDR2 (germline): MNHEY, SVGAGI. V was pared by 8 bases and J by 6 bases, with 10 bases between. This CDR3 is CASSRGDGYTF. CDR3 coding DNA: TGTGCCAGCTCAAGGGGGGATGGCTACACCTTC.

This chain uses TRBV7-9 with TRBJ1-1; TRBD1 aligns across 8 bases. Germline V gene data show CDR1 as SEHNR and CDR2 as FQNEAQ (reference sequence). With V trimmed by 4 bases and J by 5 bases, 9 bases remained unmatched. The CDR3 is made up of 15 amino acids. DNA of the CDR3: TGTGCCAGCAGCTCCTCCGGGACAGGAGTAACTGAAGCTTTCTTT. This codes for CASSSSGTGVTEAFF.

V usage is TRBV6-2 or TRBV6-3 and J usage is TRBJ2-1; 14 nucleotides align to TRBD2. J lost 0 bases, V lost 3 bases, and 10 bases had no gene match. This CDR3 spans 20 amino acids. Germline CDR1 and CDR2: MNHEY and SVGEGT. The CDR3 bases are TGTGCCAGCAGTTATCCGAGCCTCGGGACTAGCGGGGGCTCCTACAATGAGCAGTTCTTC. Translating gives CASSYPSLGTSGGSYNEQFF.

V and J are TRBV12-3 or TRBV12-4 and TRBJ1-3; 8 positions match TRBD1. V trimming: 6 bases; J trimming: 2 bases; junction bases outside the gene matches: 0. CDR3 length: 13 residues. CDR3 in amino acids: CASRTGAGNTIYF. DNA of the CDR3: TGTGCCAGCAGGACAGGGGCTGGAAACACCATATATTTT.

This CDR3 reads CASSPSNEQFF. The CDR3 DNA is TGTGCCAGCAGTCCCTCCAATGAGCAGTTCTTC. V is TRBV12-3 or TRBV12-4 and J is TRBJ2-1; D remains ambiguous. CDR3 length: 11 residues. Trimming stripped 5 bases from V and 6 bases from J, with 5 bases between.

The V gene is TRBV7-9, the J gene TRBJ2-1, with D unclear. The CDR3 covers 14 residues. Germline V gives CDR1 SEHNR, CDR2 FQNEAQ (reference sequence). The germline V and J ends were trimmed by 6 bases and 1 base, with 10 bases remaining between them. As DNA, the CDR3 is TGTGCCAGCAGTTTAACGAAGTCCTACAATGAGCAGTTCTTC. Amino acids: CASSLTKSYNEQFF.

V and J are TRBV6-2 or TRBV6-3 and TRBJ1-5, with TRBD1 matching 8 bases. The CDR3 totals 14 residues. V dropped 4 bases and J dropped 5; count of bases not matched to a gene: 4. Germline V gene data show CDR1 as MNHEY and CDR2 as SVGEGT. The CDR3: CASSWTGRDQPQHF. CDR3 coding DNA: TGTGCCAGCAGTTGGACAGGGCGGGATCAGCCCCAGCATTTT.

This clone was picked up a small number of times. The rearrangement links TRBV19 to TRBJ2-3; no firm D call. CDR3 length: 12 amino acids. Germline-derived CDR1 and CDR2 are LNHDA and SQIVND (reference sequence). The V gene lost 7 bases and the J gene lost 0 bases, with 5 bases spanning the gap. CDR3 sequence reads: CASKDSTDTQYF. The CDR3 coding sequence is TGTGCCAGTAAGGATAGCACAGATACGCAGTATTTT.

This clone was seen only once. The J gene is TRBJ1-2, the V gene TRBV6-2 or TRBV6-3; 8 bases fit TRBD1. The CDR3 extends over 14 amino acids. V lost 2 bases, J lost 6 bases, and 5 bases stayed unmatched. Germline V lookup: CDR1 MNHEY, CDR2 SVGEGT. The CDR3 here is CASSYPWTGNGYTF. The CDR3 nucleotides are TGTGCCAGCAGTTACCCCTGGACAGGGAATGGCTACACCTTC.

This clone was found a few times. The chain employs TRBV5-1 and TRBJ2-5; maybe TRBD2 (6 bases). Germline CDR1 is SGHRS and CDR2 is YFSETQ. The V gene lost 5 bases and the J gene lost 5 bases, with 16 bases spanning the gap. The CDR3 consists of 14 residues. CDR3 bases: TGCGCCAGCAGAGGGACTCCAGGTGCTGAGACCCAGTACTTC. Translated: CASRGTPGAETQYF.